This entry concerns a single TCR beta chain. The data were taken from a study of cytomegalovirus exposure and HLA in healthy donors. Libraries were prepared by immunoSEQ multiplex PCR; TCRdb keeps only in-frame clonotypes and omits some of them. This table has over 200,000 clones, roughly 85% appearing once. The sequenced sample was PBMCs. The TCR comes from a woman under 30 in good health and CMV-seronegative.

The CDR3 coding sequence is TGTGCCAGCAGTTACGCGGACAGGGCTAACTATGGCTACACCTTC. Its translation is CASSYADRANYGYTF. J is TRBJ1-2 and V is TRBV6-5; TRBD1 matches 8 bases. The CDR3 runs to 15 residues. Per germline, CDR1 MNHEY and CDR2 SVGAGI. V lost 2 bases and J lost 0; bases outside the gene matches: 2.